These 19 T cell receptor beta chains came from one sample sequenced in a study of OX40 agonist ivuxolimab in advanced cancers. Using immunoSEQ multiplex PCR, the repertoire was profiled, and TCRdb retains in-frame clones only, with some absent. Of fewer than 90,000 clones in the sample, 85% were seen once. The source was CD4+ or CD8+ T cells sorted from blood, collected in a trial of the OX40 agonist ivuxolimab. The receptors shown here come from an adult with an advanced solid tumor such as melanoma, head and neck, liver or kidney cancer.

This chain connects TRBV18 to TRBJ2-5; no firm D call. CDR1 KGHSH and CDR2 LQKENI come from the germline V gene. The V and J ends lost 5 bases and 0 bases respectively, with 7 bases between them. CDR3 length: 13 amino acids. CDR3 sequence: CASSSGYQETQYF. CDR3 sequence (DNA): TGTGCCAGCTCATCTGGATACCAAGAGACCCAGTACTTC.

The chain employs TRBV5-6 and TRBJ1-5, with D tentatively TRBD1 (5 bases). V gave up 0 bases and J gave up 6 bases, with 10 bases separating them. The CDR3 runs to 14 residues. Germline-derived CDR1 and CDR2 are SGHDT and YYEEEE. The CDR3 loop is CASSLERGSQPQHF. CDR3 DNA: TGTGCCAGCAGCTTGGAGAGGGGAAGTCAGCCCCAGCATTTT.

This chain joins TRBV7-9 and TRBJ2-5, with 10 bases lining up with TRBD2. Per germline, CDR1 SEHNR and CDR2 FQNEAQ (reference sequence). The length of the CDR3 is 14 residues. V gave up 4 bases and J gave up 5 bases; unmatched junction bases: 4. This chain's CDR3 is CASSSPSGGETQYF. CDR3 in DNA: TGTGCCAGCAGCTCCCCTAGCGGGGGCGAGACCCAGTACTTC.

The J gene is TRBJ1-2, the V gene TRBV7-2, with D maybe TRBD1 (5 bases). Trimming removed 5 bases from V and 8 bases from J, with 18 bases in between. The CDR3 consists of 14 residues. The V gene's germline CDR1 is SGHTA and CDR2 FQGNSA. This chain's CDR3 is CASSLMTVSEGYTF. The CDR3 DNA is TGTGCCAGCAGCCTAATGACAGTCTCGGAAGGCTACACCTTC.

This clone has only one observation. The rearrangement links TRBV7-8 to TRBJ1-6; 11 nucleotides align to TRBD1. Germline trimming cut 6 bases from V and 9 bases from J; bases unmatched to any gene: 13. Germline V gene lookup returns CDR1 SGHVS and CDR2 FQNEAQ. The CDR3 sequence is 17 residues long. CDR3 in amino acids: CASRLPGQGEWRSPLHF. CDR3 nucleotides: TGTGCCAGCAGGTTGCCGGGACAGGGGGAATGGCGTTCACCCCTCCACTTT.

The V call is TRBV5-8, the J call TRBJ2-5; D might be TRBD2 (5 bases). The length of the CDR3 is 14 residues. Germline CDR1 SGHTS, CDR2 YDEGEE. Trimming stripped 0 bases from V and 4 bases from J, with 10 bases between. DNA of the CDR3: TGTGCCAGCAGCTTGGGAGGGAAAGGAGAGACCCAGTACTTC. This codes for CASSLGGKGETQYF.

The V call is TRBV18, the J call TRBJ1-1; D is unclear. V was shortened by 0 bases and J by 1 base, with 9 bases between the two germline ends. Germline CDR1 and CDR2: KGHSH and LQKENI. The CDR3 consists of 15 residues. The CDR3 DNA reads as TGTGCCAGCTCACCACCCAACGGTCGGAACACTGAAGCTTTCTTT. Translated: CASSPPNGRNTEAFF.

The V and J genes are TRBV28 and TRBJ1-6; D might be TRBD1 (5 bases). The CDR3 sequence is 19 residues long. Germline CDR1 reads MDHEN; CDR2 reads SYDVKM. V shed 3 bases and J shed 0 bases, with 18 bases lying between them. The CDR3 nucleotides are TGTGCCAGCAGTTTTCAGACAATCATCCAGGGCTCCTATAATTCACCCCTCCACTTT. Translation: CASSFQTIIQGSYNSPLHF.

V is TRBV21-1 and J is TRBJ2-1. TRBV21-1 is a pseudogene segment. The CDR3 is 11 amino acids. The DNA for the CDR3 is TGTGCCAGCATAAAGGACAATGAGCAGTTCTTC. As protein: CASIKDNEQFF.

The gene calls are TRBV27 and TRBJ1-4; TRBD1 might be the D (5 bases). Germline V gene sequence: CDR1 MNHEY, CDR2 SMNVEV (reference sequence). Trimming pared 5 bases from V and 3 bases from J, leaving 13 bases between. The CDR3 has 15 residues. CDR3 in amino acids: CASSPRLTANEKLFF. The CDR3 DNA reads as TGTGCCAGCAGTCCCCGTCTGACAGCTAATGAAAAACTGTTTTTT.

This chain uses TRBV4-3 with TRBJ1-1; 10 bases line up with TRBD1. Trimming removed 5 bases from V and 7 bases from J; junction bases left unmatched: 10. Germline CDR1 is LGHNA and CDR2 is YSLEER. CDR3 length equals 15 residues. CDR3 amino acids: CASSTIGTGDGEAFF. The CDR3 coding sequence is TGCGCCAGCAGCACTATTGGGACAGGGGACGGTGAAGCTTTCTTT.

This clone was found once. The rearrangement joins TRBV7-9 to TRBJ1-5; D gene uncertain. This CDR3 contains 16 residues. Trimming removed 5 bases from V and 1 base from J, with 15 bases in between. CDR1 and CDR2 from the germline V gene are SEHNR and FQNEAQ (reference sequence). The CDR3 region is CASSPGRGLSNQPQHF. CDR3 DNA: TGTGCCAGCAGCCCGGGTCGGGGTTTAAGCAATCAGCCCCAGCATTTT.

The rearrangement uses TRBV19 and TRBJ1-3, with D perhaps matching TRBD1 (6 bases). V was trimmed by 1 base and J by 0 bases, leaving 13 bases between them. CDR1 is LNHDA and CDR2 is SQIVND in the germline V gene (reference sequence). This CDR3 is 17 amino acids long. CDR3 region: CASSIAGQSFSGNTIYF. The CDR3 bases are TGTGCCAGTAGTATAGCAGGACAGTCTTTCTCTGGAAACACCATATATTTT. The full variable domain, completed using reference TRBV19 and TRBJ1-3, is DGGITQSPKYLFRKEGQNVTLSCEQNLNHDAMYWYRQDPGQGLRLIYYSQIVNDFQKGDIAEGYSVSREKKESFPLTVTSAQKNPTAFYLCASSIAGQSFSGNTIYFGEGSWLTVV.

The chain combines TRBV27 with TRBJ2-7, with D possibly TRBD2 on 5 matching bases. V dropped 3 bases and J dropped 3 bases, with 9 bases sitting between them. Looked up from germline, CDR1 is MNHEY and CDR2 is SMNVEV (reference sequence). This CDR3 is 13 amino acids long. The CDR3 sequence is CASSLSGSYEQYF. DNA for the CDR3: TGTGCCAGCAGTTTGAGCGGTAGCTACGAGCAGTACTTC.

J is TRBJ2-7 and V is TRBV4-2, with a weak D call TRBD1 (6 bases). V lost 1 base and J lost 3, with 16 bases in between. Germline CDR1 is LGHNA and CDR2 is YNFKEQ. CDR3 length: 16 amino acids. CDR3 coding DNA: TGTGCCAGCAGCCAAGGACAGGCCGTAAACGTCTACGAGCAGTACTTC. Amino acid sequence: CASSQGQAVNVYEQYF.

The chain is built from TRBV6-1 and TRBJ2-3, with 10 bases fitting TRBD1. Germline lookup yields CDR1 MNHNS and CDR2 SASEGT. The CDR3 runs 13 residues. V was clipped by 8 bases and J by 5 bases; unmatched bases: 4. The CDR3 bases are TGTGCCAGCGGGGACAGGGGCAGAGATACGCAGTATTTT. Its translation: CASGDRGRDTQYF.

The rearrangement links TRBV19 to TRBJ1-5; TRBD1 agrees at 9 bases. The CDR3 contains 17 residues. V lost 0 bases to trimming and J lost 2 bases; unmatched junction nucleotides: 5. Germline V gene lookup returns CDR1 LNHDA and CDR2 SQIVND (reference sequence). The CDR3 sequence: CASSIDLWDRGNQPQHF. CDR3 nucleotide sequence: TGTGCCAGTAGTATAGATCTTTGGGACAGGGGCAATCAGCCCCAGCATTTT.

V usage is TRBV7-9 and J usage is TRBJ2-7, with D possibly matching TRBD2 (6 bases). Germline CDR1 and CDR2: SEHNR and FQNEAQ (reference sequence). V dropped 5 bases and J dropped 3 bases, with 23 bases sitting between them. The CDR3 extends over 17 amino acids. The DNA for the CDR3 is TGTGCCAGCAGCAAAACTAGTCTGGGGACTGTCGGCTACGAGCAGTACTTC. The encoded protein is CASSKTSLGTVGYEQYF. Filled out from reference TRBV7-9 and TRBJ2-7, the complete variable domain reads DTGVSQNPRHKITKRGQNVTFRCDPISEHNRLYWYRQTLGQGPEFLTYFQNEAQLEKSRLLSDRFSAERPKGSFSTLEIQRTEQGDSAMYLCASSKTSLGTVGYEQYFGPGTRLTVT.

The chain carries TRBV7-2 and TRBJ1-1; 7 bases map to TRBD1. The V and J ends lost 0 bases and 5 bases, in that order; junction bases with no gene match: 3. Germline V CDR1 and CDR2: SGHTA, FQGNSA. The CDR3 is made up of 14 amino acids. This CDR3 is CASSLAQGRTEAFF. For the CDR3, the DNA is TGTGCCAGCAGCTTAGCACAGGGGCGGACTGAAGCTTTCTTT.